The rows below give T cell receptor beta chains drawn from one sample of a study of regulatory T cells in long-lasting Graves disease. From the multiplex PCR reads, TCRdb called clonotypes with MiXCR, one entry per CDR3 protein. Counted here are about 470,000 distinct CDR3 sequences, roughly 20% occurring once; the ten biggest clones make up less than 9%. The sample here was peripheral blood mononuclear cells (PBMCs), taken when the disease was refractory, from a patient treated with antithyroid drugs. These receptors were obtained from a female donor with Graves disease. The CDR3 runs from the conserved cysteine through the conserved F or W. The D gene is left open where the match is weak. Clone size is shown for a subset of rows, as once, few, many or a class of expanded clone.

d_gene: TRBD2; abundance: few; v_gene: TRBV28; j_gene: TRBJ2-4; CDR3nt: TGTGCCAGCAGTCCCCTAGCGGGAGGCCCGGAAAACATTCAGTACTTC; CDR3aa: CASSPLAGGPENIQYF
d_gene: -; abundance: few; v_gene: TRBV5-4; j_gene: TRBJ2-7; CDR3nt: TGTGCCAGCAGCTTGTACTCGGCAGTCTCCTACGAGCAGTACTTC; CDR3aa: CASSLYSAVSYEQYF
d_gene: -; abundance: -; v_gene: TRBV14; j_gene: TRBJ1-6; CDR3nt: TGTGCCAGCAGCCCGGAGGGGGTGGGAAATAATTCACCCCTCCACTTT; CDR3aa: CASSPEGVGNNSPLHF
d_gene: -; abundance: few; v_gene: TRBV2; j_gene: TRBJ1-5; CDR3nt: TGTGCCAGCAGTGAAGTGGGCAACAATCAGCCCCAGCATTTT; CDR3aa: CASSEVGNNQPQHF
d_gene: TRBD2; abundance: few; v_gene: TRBV18; j_gene: TRBJ2-4; CDR3nt: TGTGCCAGCTCCCCAACTAGCGGCAAAAACATTCAGTACTTC; CDR3aa: CASSPTSGKNIQYF
d_gene: -; abundance: many; v_gene: TRBV6-1; j_gene: TRBJ2-7; CDR3nt: TGTGCCAGCAGTGCCCGCCGGGACAAACCCTACGAGCAGTACTTC; CDR3aa: CASSARRDKPYEQYF
d_gene: -; abundance: few; v_gene: TRBV6-1; j_gene: TRBJ2-6; CDR3nt: TGTGCCAGCAGGCGACAGAACTCTGGGGCCAACGTCCTGACTTTC; CDR3aa: CASRRQNSGANVLTF
d_gene: TRBD2; abundance: few; v_gene: TRBV29-1; j_gene: TRBJ2-5; CDR3nt: TGCAGCGTGGGGACTACCTTAGAGACCCAGTACTTC; CDR3aa: CSVGTTLETQYF
d_gene: -; abundance: many; v_gene: TRBV12-3/TRBV12-4; j_gene: TRBJ2-7; CDR3nt: TGTGCCAGCAGTTTAAGAGGTACGGTTACCTACGAGCAGTACTTC; CDR3aa: CASSLRGTVTYEQYF
d_gene: -; abundance: few; v_gene: TRBV29-1; j_gene: TRBJ2-2; CDR3nt: TGCAGCGCGGACAGACAGAACACCGGGGAGCTGTTTTTT; CDR3aa: CSADRQNTGELFF
d_gene: TRBD2; abundance: -; v_gene: TRBV7-2; j_gene: TRBJ2-2; CDR3nt: TGTGCCAGCAGCTTAGTAGCGGGAGGATCGAACACCGGGGAGCTGTTTTTT; CDR3aa: CASSLVAGGSNTGELFF
d_gene: -; abundance: -; v_gene: TRBV11-3; j_gene: TRBJ2-7; CDR3nt: TGTGCCAGCAGCTTAGGACAGAACTACGAGCAGTACTTC; CDR3aa: CASSLGQNYEQYF
d_gene: -; abundance: few; v_gene: TRBV29-1; j_gene: TRBJ1-5; CDR3nt: TGCAGCGTGCGGGGCAACAATCAGCCCCAGCATTTT; CDR3aa: CSVRGNNQPQHF
d_gene: TRBD1; abundance: -; v_gene: TRBV19; j_gene: TRBJ2-7; CDR3nt: TGTGCCAGTAGAAAGGGACAGTCCTACGAGCAGTACTTC; CDR3aa: CASRKGQSYEQYF
d_gene: -; abundance: many; v_gene: TRBV12-3/TRBV12-4; j_gene: TRBJ1-2; CDR3nt: TGTGCCAGCATGCAGGCCCGATCGGAAGGCTACACCTTC; CDR3aa: CASMQARSEGYTF
d_gene: -; abundance: many; v_gene: TRBV15; j_gene: TRBJ1-5; CDR3nt: TGTGCCACCAGCAGAGTAACGGGGGGCGGCAATCAGCCCCAGCATTTT; CDR3aa: CATSRVTGGGNQPQHF
d_gene: -; abundance: few; v_gene: TRBV13; j_gene: TRBJ1-6; CDR3nt: TGTGCCAGCAGCCCTAAGGCCTCACCCCTCCACTTT; CDR3aa: CASSPKASPLHF
d_gene: -; abundance: many; v_gene: TRBV6-2/TRBV6-3; j_gene: TRBJ2-7; CDR3nt: TGTGCCAGCAGTTATGGACAGTCCTACGAGCAGTACTTC; CDR3aa: CASSYGQSYEQYF
d_gene: TRBD2; abundance: many; v_gene: TRBV2; j_gene: TRBJ2-5; CDR3nt: TGTGCCAGCAGTGGCGCGGGACTACAGCAACAAGAGACCCAGTACTTC; CDR3aa: CASSGAGLQQQETQYF
d_gene: -; abundance: -; v_gene: TRBV18; j_gene: TRBJ1-5; CDR3nt: TGTGCCAGCTCAGCAGGGTCGGGCAATCAGCCCCAGCATTTT; CDR3aa: CASSAGSGNQPQHF
d_gene: TRBD2; abundance: -; v_gene: TRBV28; j_gene: TRBJ2-3; CDR3nt: TGTGCCAGCAGCCGGACTAGCGGGGGCACAGATACGCAGTATTTT; CDR3aa: CASSRTSGGTDTQYF
d_gene: -; abundance: -; v_gene: TRBV7-6; j_gene: TRBJ2-7; CDR3nt: TGTGCCAGCAGCCGATACACAGGGAGCTCCTACGAGCAGTACTTC; CDR3aa: CASSRYTGSSYEQYF
d_gene: -; abundance: many; v_gene: TRBV12-3/TRBV12-4; j_gene: TRBJ2-7; CDR3nt: TGTGCCAGCAGTGTTGGCCGGGGGTCCTACGAGCAGTACTTC; CDR3aa: CASSVGRGSYEQYF
d_gene: TRBD2; abundance: -; v_gene: TRBV7-2; j_gene: TRBJ2-1; CDR3nt: TGTGCCAGCAGCTTAGTGGGGACTAGCGGGAATAATGAGCAGTTCTTC; CDR3aa: CASSLVGTSGNNEQFF
d_gene: -; abundance: once; v_gene: TRBV5-1; j_gene: TRBJ1-1; CDR3nt: TGCGCCAGCAGCTTGGAGGGGGGGAATATGAACACTGAAGCTTTCTTT; CDR3aa: CASSLEGGNMNTEAFF